This record looks at one T cell receptor (beta chain) sequence and its context. This record belongs to a study of PD-1 blockade in classical Hodgkin lymphoma. CDR1 is SGHKS, CDR2 YYEKEE, per germline (reference sequence). This CDR3 contains 15 residues. V was shortened by 0 bases and J by 2 bases, with 12 bases between the two germline ends. TCRdb's table, derived via immunoSEQ multiplex PCR, lists solely in-frame clones and lacks some. The data show tens of thousands of clones, about 91% seen once. Each of the patients experienced relapse following autologous stem cell transplantation, and their brentuximab vedotin exposure differed.

The sequence came from a human donor with classical Hodgkin lymphoma. The chain combines TRBV5-5 with TRBJ2-7; D is undetermined. The specimen comprised peripheral blood mononuclear cells (PBMCs), sampled before the second cycle of nivolumab. As DNA, the CDR3 is TGTGCCAGCAGCTTGGGGTCAGGCGTCACCTACGAGCAGTACTTC. It encodes CASSLGSGVTYEQYF. Using reference TRBV5-5 and TRBJ2-7 for the parts outside the CDR3, the full variable domain is DAGVTQSPTHLIKTRGQQVTLRCSPISGHKSVSWYQQVLGQGPQFIFQYYEKEERGRGNFPDRFSARQFPNYSSELNVNALLLGDSALYLCASSLGSGVTYEQYFGPGTRLTVT.